The rows below give T cell receptor beta chains drawn from one sample of a study of blood T cell repertoires in COVID-19. Profiling relied on immunoSEQ multiplex PCR, and the TCRdb table lists in-frame clones only, not all of them. Altogether 80,000 to 100,000 clones are present, about 77% being singletons, with the ten largest covering around 17%. Sequenced: peripheral blood. The receptors stem from a human donor in a cohort sampled during active COVID-19. The CDR3 runs from the conserved cysteine through the conserved F or W. A D gene is named only where the DNA matches it firmly. A row's size may be missing; if present it is once, few, many or a size class.

TRBV19	.	TRBJ1-1	.	TGTGCCAATTCTCCTTCAGGAATTGTGGGGCTTATGAACACTGAAGCTTTCTTT	CANSPSGIVGLMNTEAFF
TRBV7-3	.	TRBJ2-1	.	TGTGCCAGCAGCCCCGGACTAGGGGGTGAGCAGTTCTTC	CASSPGLGGEQFF
TRBV19	.	TRBJ2-5	.	TGTGCCAGTAGTGGCCGGGTCTGGGGGCCCAAGGAGACCCAGTACTTC	CASSGRVWGPKETQYF
TRBV13	.	TRBJ1-1	TRBD1	TGTGCCAGCAACCCTCGGGCTGATTTCAACAGGGGCCTAAGGGACACTGAAGCTTTCTTT	CASNPRADFNRGLRDTEAFF
TRBV18	.	TRBJ2-1	TRBD2	TGTGCCAGCTCACCGGCAGCGGGAGGGTCCTACAATGAGCAGTTCTTC	CASSPAAGGSYNEQFF
TRBV4-2	few	TRBJ1-2	TRBD1	TGTGCCAGCAGCCAGACAGGGGCCGCTTGGAATGGCTACACCTTC	CASSQTGAAWNGYTF
TRBV3-1/TRBV3-2	.	TRBJ2-7	TRBD2	TGTGCCAGCAGCCCTAGACTAGCGGGAGGAGCTCGGGACGAGCAGTACTTC	CASSPRLAGGARDEQYF
TRBV5-1	.	TRBJ2-1	.	TGCGCCAGCAGCTTAGCGGGTTTTTCCTACAATGAGCAGTTCTTC	CASSLAGFSYNEQFF
TRBV7-3	.	TRBJ2-2	TRBD2	TGTGCCAGCAGCCCAGGGACTAGCGCGAACACCGGGGAGCTGTTTTTT	CASSPGTSANTGELFF
TRBV6-5	.	TRBJ1-3	TRBD1	TGTGCCAGCAGTTACGGTTGGCAGGGGGCAAACACCATATATTTT	CASSYGWQGANTIYF
TRBV2	.	TRBJ2-1	TRBD2	TGTGCCAGCAGGGCAACTAGCGGGGGGAATAATGAGCAGTTCTTC	CASRATSGGNNEQFF
TRBV27	.	TRBJ1-1	.	TGTGCCAGCAGTTTCCAAAATAGGGGCACTGAAGCTTTCTTT	CASSFQNRGTEAFF
TRBV9	.	TRBJ2-5	.	TGTGCCAGCACCTCCCCTGGCGGTTCGACCCAGTACTTC	CASTSPGGSTQYF
TRBV6-5	.	TRBJ1-4	TRBD1	TGTGCCAGCAATAGAGACAGGGGAAATGAAAAACTGTTTTTT	CASNRDRGNEKLFF
TRBV14	.	TRBJ2-1	TRBD2	TGTGCCAGCAGCCCCGTAGCGGGAGGGTGGTACAATGAGCAGTTCTTC	CASSPVAGGWYNEQFF
TRBV27	.	TRBJ2-7	TRBD1	TGTGCCAGCAGTTCGACAGGGGGCGCGACCTACGAGCAGTACTTC	CASSSTGGATYEQYF
TRBV5-1	.	TRBJ2-1	.	TGCGCCAGCAGCTTGGCCGGGAGCTCCTACAATGAGCAGTTCTTC	CASSLAGSSYNEQFF
TRBV5-1	few	TRBJ2-1	.	TGCGCCAGCAGCTTGTTTGCAGGGCCCGCCTACAATGAGCAGTTCTTC	CASSLFAGPAYNEQFF
TRBV7-8	few	TRBJ2-7	.	TGTGCCAGCAGCTTAGAGTGGTCTAGGACTGCCTCCTACGAGCAGTACTTC	CASSLEWSRTASYEQYF
TRBV28	.	TRBJ2-7	TRBD2	TGTGCCAGCAGTTTCTTAGGACTAGCGGGGTCGAGCTCCTACGAGCAGTACTTC	CASSFLGLAGSSSYEQYF